Below are 17 T cell receptor beta chains sequenced from a single sample in a study of cytomegalovirus exposure and HLA in healthy donors. Primers: 60 Vbeta forward and 13 Jbeta reverse. Assay: immunoSEQ multiplex PCR; the TCRdb copy retains only in-frame clones and omits some. The table has about 220,000 clones, less than 85% seen once. The sample was PBMCs. Receptors originate from a man in his late teens or twenties in good health and CMV-seronegative.

This clone has only one observation. The gene calls are TRBV9 and TRBJ2-1; the D gene is possibly TRBD2 (5 bases). V lost 1 base and J lost 0, with 8 bases in between. Germline CDR1 is SGDLS and CDR2 is YYNGEE. This CDR3 comprises 15 residues. CDR3 in DNA: TGTGCCAGCAGCGTATCTAGCCACTCCTACAATGAGCAGTTCTTC. Amino acid sequence: CASSVSSHSYNEQFF.

This clone was counted only a few times. This rearrangement joins TRBV5-1 to TRBJ1-2, with TRBD1 matching over 10 bases. This CDR3 comprises 14 residues. Germline CDR1 and CDR2: SGHRS and YFSETQ. J lost 1 base, V lost 3 bases, and 0 bases had no gene match. DNA for the CDR3: TGCGCCAGCAGCTGGACAGGGGGTAACTATGGCTACACCTTC. Its protein product is CASSWTGGNYGYTF.

The chain carries TRBV4-2 and TRBJ2-7; 11 nucleotides align to TRBD2. From germline, CDR1 is LGHNA and CDR2 YNFKEQ. Trimming cost V 2 bases and J 7 bases; bases outside gene matches: 7. The CDR3 is 15 residues long. Here the CDR3 reads CASSQFGSGREEQYF. The CDR3 DNA reads as TGTGCCAGCAGCCAATTCGGTAGCGGGAGGGAAGAGCAGTACTTC.

This clone was counted once. The chain employs TRBV5-1 and TRBJ2-7, with 7 bases aligning to TRBD1. The CDR3 consists of 12 residues. Germline lookup yields CDR1 SGHRS and CDR2 YFSETQ. V lost 5 bases to trimming and J lost 5 bases; unmatched junction nucleotides: 4. The CDR3: CASRTGYNEQYF. The CDR3, as DNA: TGCGCCAGCAGGACAGGGTATAACGAGCAGTACTTC.

The J gene is TRBJ2-1, the V gene TRBV4-2, with 8 bases aligning to TRBD2. V was pared by 5 bases and J by 6 bases, with 3 bases of the junction left unmatched. The CDR3 runs to 13 residues. Germline CDR1 LGHNA, CDR2 YNFKEQ. The CDR3 reads CASSRTSSNEQFF. The CDR3 bases are TGTGCCAGCAGCAGGACTAGCAGCAATGAGCAGTTCTTC.

The rearrangement links TRBV19 to TRBJ1-2; tentatively, D is TRBD1 (6 bases). Trimming left V 10 bases short and J 5 bases short, with 14 bases between. The CDR3 is made up of 12 amino acids. Looked up from germline, CDR1 is LNHDA and CDR2 is SQIVND (reference sequence). The chain's CDR3 is CANPGAQYGYTF. The CDR3 nucleotides read TGTGCCAACCCAGGGGCTCAGTATGGCTACACCTTC.

This clone was recorded a few times. V usage is TRBV2 and J usage is TRBJ2-5; 10 positions match TRBD1. With 6 bases clipped from V and 1 base from J, the junction kept 5 bases outside the gene matches. The germline V gene has CDR1 SNHLY and CDR2 FYNNEI. The CDR3 has 15 amino acids. The CDR3 here is CASRGQGMTQETQYF. In DNA, the CDR3 is TGTGCCAGCAGGGGACAGGGGATGACCCAAGAGACCCAGTACTTC.

The chain has TRBV6-5 and TRBJ1-3; D might be TRBD1 (6 bases). V lost 6 bases and J 3 bases, leaving 12 bases between the germline ends. The CDR3 has 14 amino acids. CDR1 and CDR2 (germline): MNHEY, SVGAGI. The CDR3 nucleotides are TGTGCCAGCAGGATCGGGACACATGGAAACACCATATATTTT. Translation: CASRIGTHGNTIYF.

J is TRBJ2-5 and V is TRBV29-1; TRBD2 aligns across 8 bases. The CDR3 runs 15 residues. Per germline, CDR1 SQVTM and CDR2 ANQGSEA. V lost 5 bases to trimming and J lost 5 bases; unmatched junction nucleotides: 13. CDR3 DNA: TGCAGCGTTTCCCAAGCGGGAGCGGGCAGGGAGACCCAGTACTTC. As protein: CSVSQAGAGRETQYF.

The chain joins TRBV5-1 to TRBJ2-1; unclear D gene. The CDR3 consists of 15 residues. Germline assignment: CDR1 SGHRS and CDR2 YFSETQ. V was trimmed by 0 bases and J by 8 bases, leaving 15 bases between them. CDR3 in DNA: TGCGCCAGCAGCTTGGGTCCGGGTTCGGTCGATGAGCAGTTCTTC. Translating it yields CASSLGPGSVDEQFF.

The chain employs TRBV29-1 and TRBJ1-2; weak D call: TRBD1 (5 bases). The germline V and J ends were trimmed by 5 bases and 0 bases, with 16 bases remaining between them. Germline loops: CDR1 SQVTM, CDR2 ANQGSEA. The CDR3 is made up of 15 amino acids. CDR3 coding DNA: TGCAGCGTTCCAGTTACTCGGGGGGCTAACTATGGCTACACCTTC. This codes for CSVPVTRGANYGYTF. The variable domain in full, with the rest retrieved from reference TRBV29-1 and TRBJ1-2, is SAVISQKPSRDICQRGTSLTIQCQVDSQVTMMFWYRQQPGQSLTLIATANQGSEATYESGFVIDKFPISRPNLTFSTLTVSNMSPEDSSIYLCSVPVTRGANYGYTFGSGTRLTVV.

CDR3 loop: CASSPLANTEAFF. CDR3 DNA: TGTGCCAGCTCACCACTGGCGAACACTGAAGCTTTCTTT. V and J are TRBV18 and TRBJ1-1; D gene unclear. The CDR3 covers 13 residues. Germline lookup yields CDR1 KGHSH and CDR2 LQKENI. The V gene lost 1 base and the J gene lost 1 base, with 4 bases spanning the gap.

The DNA of the CDR3 is TGTGCCAGTAGTACCTCCGGGACAGGGAATCAGCCCCAGCATTTT. Translated, it gives CASSTSGTGNQPQHF. The J gene is TRBJ1-5, the V gene TRBV19; 9 nucleotides match TRBD1. V lost 4 bases, J lost 4 bases, and 5 bases stayed unmatched. There are 15 residues in the CDR3. CDR1 LNHDA and CDR2 SQIVND come from the germline V gene (reference sequence).

V and J are TRBV30 and TRBJ1-1, with 7 bases identical to TRBD1. Trimming took 4 bases from V and 4 from J; bases not matched to a gene: 6. From germline, CDR1 is GTSNPN and CDR2 SVGIG (reference sequence). The CDR3 has 13 amino acids. The CDR3 coding sequence is TGTGCCTGGACCCAGGGGGTTAGCACTGAAGCTTTCTTT. This gives the protein CAWTQGVSTEAFF.

This chain links TRBV2 with TRBJ1-1, with 7 bases matching TRBD1. The length of the CDR3 is 15 residues. V lost 7 bases to trimming and J lost 5 bases; unmatched junction nucleotides: 13. Germline V gene lookup returns CDR1 SNHLY and CDR2 FYNNEI. The CDR3 nucleotides read TGTGCCAGCACCCCCCGCACAGGGGCTGAGACTGAAGCTTTCTTT. The encoded protein is CASTPRTGAETEAFF.

The CDR3 spells CAISGGEGRSTYEQYF. The CDR3 DNA reads as TGTGCCATCAGCGGGGGGGAGGGGAGGAGTACCTACGAGCAGTACTTC. The chain is built from TRBV10-3 and TRBJ2-7, with 8 bases aligning to TRBD2. This CDR3 region has 16 residues. V lost 6 bases to trimming and J lost 2 bases; unmatched junction nucleotides: 12. Germline lookup yields CDR1 ENHRY and CDR2 SYGVKD.

This clone was observed a few times. The chain recombines TRBV7-3 with TRBJ2-3; 11 bases fit TRBD2. The ends lost 1 base at V and 5 bases at J; junction bases unmatched: 14. The CDR3 is 19 residues long. Per germline, CDR1 SGHTA and CDR2 FQGTGA. In DNA, the CDR3 is TGTGCCAGCAGCTTAATCGGCCGAGGGCTAGCGGGAGGAGGAGATACGCAGTATTTT. It codes for CASSLIGRGLAGGGDTQYF.